This T cell receptor (beta chain) stems from a study of persistence of HIV-infected CD4 T cells. Study findings and constraints: Compared with CD3/CD28-stimulated cells, CMV- and Gag-responding cells showed lower TCRbeta richness. Bulk TCR data could not be restricted to HIV-1-infected CMV-responding cells.

The libraries were made with immunoSEQ version 4 in survey mode. Libraries were prepared by immunoSEQ multiplex PCR; TCRdb keeps only in-frame clonotypes and omits some of them. Seen here are fewer than 35,000 clones, approximately 80% observed once, and the top ten hold about 0.78%. The CDR3 consists of 13 residues. Stimulation used approximately 9.5 ug/mL lysate from CMV-infected fibroblasts. CD40L-negative CD69-negative CD45RO-high memory CD4+ T cells were sorted as populations depleted of antigen-responding cells. As to this clone: What it binds is not known.

The origin of this receptor is an adult man with HIV who was CMV-seropositive. The chain combines TRBV1 with TRBJ2-2; the table's TRBD1 call for D was not verified on the DNA. TRBV1 is a pseudogene locus. The sequencing here drew on CD4+ T cells sorted from PBMCs after roughly 19-hour stimulation, taken from a patient who received antiretroviral therapy. CDR3 DNA: TGCACCAGCAGGGACAGGGATTCGGGGGAGCTGTTTTTT. Translation: CTSRDRDSGELFF.